The 27 T cell receptor beta chains below were found in one sample sequenced in a study of identifying expanded T cells in peripheral blood. The method was immunoSEQ multiplex PCR; TCRdb's version includes in-frame clones alone and lacks a portion of them. The profile shows some 93,000 clones, more than 70% of them singletons. The specimen was blood. The source is a person aged 18-69 years in good health.

The chain couples TRBV19 to TRBJ2-1; 7 nucleotides match TRBD2. From germline, CDR1 is LNHDA and CDR2 SQIVND (reference sequence). The CDR3 sequence is 15 residues long. The trim removed 7 bases at V and 8 bases at J, leaving 14 bases unmatched. CDR3 sequence (DNA): TGTGCCAGTAACGGGGGGACCCGCGGGAGAGATGAGCAGTTCTTC. Its protein is CASNGGTRGRDEQFF.

The V gene is TRBV11-1, the J gene TRBJ1-4; D perhaps matches TRBD1 (5 bases). CDR1 and CDR2 from the germline V gene are SGHAT and FQDESV (reference sequence). CDR3 length: 15 amino acids. The V end lost 6 bases, the J end lost 2 bases, and 13 bases lay between the germline ends. The CDR3 reads CASSPAGRTNEKLFF. CDR3 DNA: TGTGCCAGCAGTCCCGCAGGGAGGACTAATGAAAAACTGTTTTTT.

The chain uses TRBV7-9 and TRBJ1-1; maybe TRBD1 (6 bases). The CDR3 is made up of 15 amino acids. From germline, CDR1 is SEHNR and CDR2 FQNEAQ (reference sequence). Trimming stripped 5 bases from V and 4 bases from J, with 17 bases between. CDR3 nucleotides: TGTGCCAGCAGCCCCCGACAGGAACGTAGCACTGAAGCTTTCTTT. Translation: CASSPRQERSTEAFF. Full variable domain (missing parts from reference TRBV7-9 and TRBJ1-1): DTGVSQNPRHKITKRGQNVTFRCDPISEHNRLYWYRQTLGQGPEFLTYFQNEAQLEKSRLLSDRFSAERPKGSFSTLEIQRTEQGDSAMYLCASSPRQERSTEAFFGQGTRLTVV.

This chain uses TRBV6-1 with TRBJ2-5; the match to TRBD1 covers 9 bases. The CDR3 contains 13 residues. Trimming took 7 bases from V and 5 from J; bases not matched to a gene: 5. Germline V lookup: CDR1 MNHNS, CDR2 SASEGT. The CDR3 loop is CASILDRGETQYF. The CDR3 DNA is TGTGCCAGCATCCTGGACAGGGGTGAGACCCAGTACTTC.

V is TRBV19 and J is TRBJ2-1; D could derive from TRBD1 or TRBD2 (6 bases each). This CDR3 is 17 amino acids long. Germline V gene lookup returns CDR1 LNHDA and CDR2 SQIVND (reference sequence). Trimming stripped 0 bases from V and 10 bases from J, with 22 bases between. CDR3 sequence: CASSIEGWARGGEEQFF. The CDR3 region has the DNA TGTGCCAGTAGTATAGAAGGATGGGCCAGGGGAGGTGAGGAGCAGTTCTTC.

This chain connects TRBV2 to TRBJ2-3, with D perhaps matching TRBD1 (5 bases). The germline gives CDR1 SNHLY, CDR2 FYNNEI. CDR3 length: 14 amino acids. Trimming cost V 0 bases and J 6 bases, with 10 bases left between them. This CDR3 is CASSEARVSDTQYF. In DNA form, the CDR3 reads TGTGCCAGCAGTGAAGCCAGGGTATCGGATACGCAGTATTTT. The full variable domain, completed using reference TRBV2 and TRBJ2-3, is EPEVTQTPSHQVTQMGQEVILRCVPISNHLYFYWYRQILGQKVEFLVSFYNNEISEKSEIFDDQFSVERPDGSNFTLKIRSTKLEDSAMYFCASSEARVSDTQYFGPGTRLTVL.

CDR3 protein: CASSPQTGGLDTEAFF. DNA for the CDR3: TGTGCCAGCAGCCCCCAAACGGGAGGACTCGACACTGAAGCTTTCTTT. The chain links TRBV4-2 to TRBJ1-1, with D unresolved. CDR1 is LGHNA, CDR2 YNFKEQ, per germline. V was shortened by 4 bases and J by 3 bases, with 18 bases between the two germline ends. The CDR3 runs to 16 residues.

The chain uses TRBV28 and TRBJ2-7; 9 bases match TRBD2. The CDR3 consists of 15 residues. The V gene's germline CDR1 is MDHEN and CDR2 SYDVKM. V gave up 2 bases and J gave up 9 bases; unmatched junction bases: 11. The CDR3 DNA reads TGTGCCAGCAGTTTACCGGGGACTAGCTTGTCGGTGCAGTACTTC. This gives the protein CASSLPGTSLSVQYF.

The chain has TRBV6-6 and TRBJ2-3; D remains ambiguous. Trimming stripped 6 bases from V and 4 bases from J, with 2 bases between. This CDR3 contains 10 residues. The V gene's germline CDR1 is MNHNY and CDR2 SVGAGI (reference sequence). This CDR3 reads CASRADTQYF. The CDR3 DNA is TGTGCCAGCAGAGCAGATACGCAGTATTTT.

The table lists this clone with a few counts. The chain uses TRBV5-6 and TRBJ2-2, with 11 nucleotides matching TRBD2. Trimming at V came to 2 bases and at J to 3 bases, leaving 6 bases not matched to a gene. Germline-derived CDR1 and CDR2 are SGHDT and YYEEEE. CDR3 length: 17 amino acids. The CDR3 is CASSFGLAGSYTGELFF. For the CDR3, the DNA is TGTGCCAGCAGCTTTGGACTAGCGGGTTCTTACACCGGGGAGCTGTTTTTT. The variable domain in full, with the rest retrieved from reference TRBV5-6 and TRBJ2-2, is DAGVTQSPTHLIKTRGQQVTLRCSPKSGHDTVSWYQQALGQGPQFIFQYYEEEERQRGNFPDRFSGHQFPNYSSELNVNALLLGDSALYLCASSFGLAGSYTGELFFGEGSRLTVL.

This clone occurred once. V gene TRBV6-1 combines with J gene TRBJ2-3; 9 nucleotides agree with TRBD1. Germline loops: CDR1 MNHNS, CDR2 SASEGT. The CDR3 runs to 14 residues. Trimming took 9 bases from V and 4 from J; bases not matched to a gene: 8. The CDR3 DNA reads TGTGCCAGTGGGCTTACAGGGGGCTCAGATACGCAGTATTTT. It codes for CASGLTGGSDTQYF.

CDR3 sequence: CASSIVGSRISNQPQHF. CDR3 coding DNA: TGTGCCAGTAGTATAGTAGGGTCCCGCATTAGCAATCAGCCCCAGCATTTT. The chain couples TRBV19 to TRBJ1-5; no definite D call. This CDR3 is built from 17 residues. The V gene lost 1 base and the J gene lost 0 bases, with 13 bases spanning the gap. Looked up from germline, CDR1 is LNHDA and CDR2 is SQIVND (reference sequence).

This CDR3 reads CASTLGNGPYYGYTF. The CDR3 DNA reads TGTGCCAGCACCTTAGGTAACGGACCTTATTATGGCTACACCTTC. The rearrangement uses TRBV5-6 and TRBJ1-2; D is undetermined. V was shortened by 6 bases and J by 5 bases, with 20 bases between the two germline ends. The germline CDR1 and CDR2 sequences are SGHDT and YYEEEE. The CDR3 covers 15 residues. Combining the CDR3 with reference TRBV5-6 and TRBJ1-2 gives the whole variable domain DAGVTQSPTHLIKTRGQQVTLRCSPKSGHDTVSWYQQALGQGPQFIFQYYEEEERQRGNFPDRFSGHQFPNYSSELNVNALLLGDSALYLCASTLGNGPYYGYTFGSGTRLTVV.

This chain connects TRBV11-2 to TRBJ2-3; a weak D match, TRBD2 (6 bases). Germline lookup yields CDR1 SGHAT and CDR2 FQNNGV. Trimming took 5 bases from V and 2 from J, leaving 17 bases between them. CDR3 length equals 16 residues. For the CDR3, the DNA is TGTGCCAGCAGCGGTGAGGGACTTACCAACACAGATACGCAGTATTTT. It codes for CASSGEGLTNTDTQYF.

This chain links TRBV6-1 with TRBJ2-7; the match to TRBD2 covers 9 bases. CDR1 and CDR2 from the germline V gene are MNHNS and SASEGT. The ends lost 3 bases at V and 1 base at J; junction bases unmatched: 7. The CDR3 has 16 residues. In DNA form, the CDR3 reads TGTGCCAGCAGTGAGGGGCTAGCGGGAAGATCCTACGAGCAGTACTTC. Residues: CASSEGLAGRSYEQYF.

The chain uses TRBV11-2 and TRBJ1-1; D unclear. This CDR3 comprises 13 residues. Germline V gives CDR1 SGHAT, CDR2 FQNNGV. V gave up 4 bases and J gave up 11 bases, with 17 bases separating them. CDR3 coding DNA: TGTGCCAGCAGCTCTTTGCCAAGCGTGGGTGCTTTCTTT. Translation: CASSSLPSVGAFF.

Written as DNA, the CDR3 is TGTGCCAGCAGTGACTCGTTTAGGACAGGGGACTACAATGAGCAGTTCTTC. Its translation is CASSDSFRTGDYNEQFF. The V and J genes are TRBV6-4 and TRBJ2-1; 9 bases fit TRBD1. Looked up from germline, CDR1 is MRHNA and CDR2 is SNTAGT. CDR3 size: 17 residues. V gave up 0 bases and J gave up 3 bases; unmatched junction bases: 6.

The chain joins TRBV7-2 to TRBJ2-7; D unclear. Per the germline V gene, CDR1 is SGHTA and CDR2 is FQGNSA. The CDR3 spans 16 residues. The V gene lost 1 base and the J gene lost 2 bases, with 15 bases spanning the gap. CDR3 region: CASSLEGNRLAYEQYF. CDR3 sequence (DNA): TGTGCCAGCAGCTTAGAAGGGAATAGGCTTGCCTACGAGCAGTACTTC.

This clone was detected only a few times. CDR3 DNA: TGTGCCAGCAGCCAAGAACTAGCGGGGGGGCCTTCCAAAGAGACCCAGTACTTC. This translates into CASSQELAGGPSKETQYF. The chain recombines TRBV4-2 with TRBJ2-5; the match to TRBD2 covers 13 bases. CDR3 length: 18 residues. Germline CDR1 reads LGHNA; CDR2 reads YNFKEQ. Losses at the gene ends were 0 bases for V and 3 bases for J; bases not matched to a gene: 7.

V and J are TRBV30 and TRBJ2-3; 8 bases are shared with TRBD2. From germline, CDR1 is GTSNPN and CDR2 SVGIG (reference sequence). The CDR3 sequence is 16 residues long. V lost 2 bases to trimming and J lost 3 bases; unmatched junction nucleotides: 10. CDR3 in amino acids: CAWSPKGVAGTDTQYF. The DNA for the CDR3 is TGTGCCTGGAGTCCGAAGGGAGTAGCGGGGACAGATACGCAGTATTTT.

This chain links TRBV30 with TRBJ2-3, with TRBD2 as a possible D gene (5 bases). The length of the CDR3 is 14 residues. The V gene's germline CDR1 is GTSNPN and CDR2 SVGIG (reference sequence). Trimming stripped 2 bases from V and 0 bases from J, with 9 bases between. The CDR3 loop reads CAWSPDSSTDTQYF. In DNA, the CDR3 is TGTGCCTGGAGTCCGGACTCTAGCACAGATACGCAGTATTTT.

V is TRBV28 and J is TRBJ2-7, with D maybe TRBD1 (6 bases). The CDR3 sequence is 13 residues long. Trimming stripped 4 bases from V and 2 bases from J, with 9 bases between. Looked up from germline, CDR1 is MDHEN and CDR2 is SYDVKM. The CDR3 spells CASSSRTAYEQYF. Written as DNA, the CDR3 is TGTGCCAGCAGTTCTCGGACAGCCTACGAGCAGTACTTC. Combining the CDR3 with reference TRBV28 and TRBJ2-7 gives the whole variable domain DVKVTQSSRYLVKRTGEKVFLECVQDMDHENMFWYRQDPGLGLRLIYFSYDVKMKEKGDIPEGYSVSREKKERFSLILESASTNQTSMYLCASSSRTAYEQYFGPGTRLTVT.

The chain recombines TRBV11-3 with TRBJ2-3; D remains unclear. V lost 5 bases, J lost 2 bases, and 14 bases lay in between. The CDR3 is 15 amino acids. Germline CDR1 reads SGHNT; CDR2 reads YENEEA. CDR3 protein: CASSPGAIFTDTQYF. In nucleotides, the CDR3 is TGTGCCAGCAGCCCAGGAGCGATCTTCACAGATACGCAGTATTTT.

In nucleotides, the CDR3 is TGTGCCAGCAGCTCATTAAGGGTAGATAATGAAAAACTGTTTTTT. Translating gives CASSSLRVDNEKLFF. V usage is TRBV7-9 and J usage is TRBJ1-4, with D uncertain. The CDR3 length is 15 residues. Trimming cost V 4 bases and J 4 bases, with 13 bases left between them. Germline CDR1 SEHNR, CDR2 FQNEAQ (reference sequence).

The rearrangement links TRBV5-1 to TRBJ2-5, with TRBD2 as a possible D gene (6 bases). This CDR3 is built from 15 residues. The germline V gene encodes CDR1 SGHRS and CDR2 YFSETQ. V was pared by 0 bases and J by 4 bases, with 13 bases between. This CDR3 is CASSLVGQGGETQYF. The DNA for the CDR3 is TGCGCCAGCAGCTTGGTAGGGCAGGGAGGAGAGACCCAGTACTTC.

CDR3 amino acids: CASSWTGQGYTEAFF. In DNA form, the CDR3 reads TGTGCCAGCAGCTGGACGGGACAGGGGTACACTGAAGCTTTCTTT. This chain links TRBV11-2 with TRBJ1-1; 10 nucleotides line up with TRBD1. Germline-derived CDR1 and CDR2 are SGHAT and FQNNGV. Losses at the gene ends were 4 bases for V and 3 bases for J; bases not matched to a gene: 5. This CDR3 has 15 amino acids.

The rearrangement links TRBV5-1 to TRBJ1-4; the match to TRBD1 covers 10 bases. V lost 4 bases to trimming and J lost 8 bases; unmatched junction nucleotides: 8. The CDR3 is 15 residues long. In germline, CDR1 is SGHRS, CDR2 YFSETQ. The CDR3 nucleotides are TGCGCCAGCAGCCCGAGGGACAGGGGCGACGAAAAACTGTTTTTT. This codes for CASSPRDRGDEKLFF.